This T cell receptor beta chain was obtained from a study of T cell changes during pregnancy in multiple sclerosis. This CDR3 region has 15 residues. J lost 3 bases, V lost 5 bases, and 2 bases had no gene match. Germline lookup yields CDR1 SEHNR and CDR2 FQNEAQ (reference sequence). Sequenced by immunoSEQ multiplex PCR; TCRdb stores in-frame clones only, minus some. The data hold tens of thousands of clones, with roughly 90% observed a single time. The genes are TRBV7-9 and TRBJ2-2; TRBD2 matches at 11 bases. The source is a female donor in good health, enrolled as a control in a pregnancy study. Here the sequenced sample was peripheral blood, taken in the second trimester of pregnancy. DNA of the CDR3: TGTGCCAGCAGCCTACTAGCGGGGGACACCGGGGAGCTGTTTTTT. It specifies CASSLLAGDTGELFF. The full variable domain, rest sourced from reference TRBV7-9 and TRBJ2-2, is DTGVSQNPRHKITKRGQNVTFRCDPISEHNRLYWYRQTLGQGPEFLTYFQNEAQLEKSRLLSDRFSAERPKGSFSTLEIQRTEQGDSAMYLCASSLLAGDTGELFFGEGSRLTVL.